A selection of T cell receptor beta chains follows, all from one sample in a study of post-analysis software for immune sequencing data. TCRdb re-called the PCR reads through MiXCR, storing one row per CDR3 protein. The sample yields a few hundred thousand distinct CDR3 sequences, around 31% seen once. The sample was blood. The receptors derive from a girl under 18 with multiple sclerosis. Each CDR3 is given with its conserved first and last residue. A D gene is named only where the DNA matches it firmly. A row's size may be missing; if present it is once, few, many or a size class.

>TRBJ1-2|-|TRBV20-1|TRBD1
CSAREGGLNYGYTF
TGCAGTGCTAGAGAAGGGGGCCTAAACTATGGCTACACCTTC
>TRBJ2-3|-|TRBV6-1|-
CASSEPPLALITDTQYF
TGTGCCAGCAGTGAGCCCCCGCTAGCCCTAATCACAGATACGCAGTATTTT
>TRBJ1-1|-|TRBV9|-
CASSVEGRNTEAFF
TGTGCCAGCAGCGTAGAGGGACGGAACACTGAAGCTTTCTTT
>TRBJ2-5|-|TRBV19|TRBD1
CASSSQGGWETQYF
TGTGCCAGTAGTTCCCAAGGGGGCTGGGAGACCCAGTACTTC
>TRBJ1-1|few|TRBV7-8|TRBD1
CASSQMGYGTGGFRRNTEAFF
TGTGCCAGCAGCCAAATGGGATATGGGACAGGGGGATTCCGGAGGAACACTGAAGCTTTCTTT
>TRBJ1-6|-|TRBV9|-
CASSVGAALSNSPLHF
TGTGCCAGCAGCGTAGGAGCAGCCCTGTCTAATTCACCCCTCCACTTT
>TRBJ2-7|few|TRBV6-5|-
CASSSPGTGEQYF
TGTGCCAGCAGCTCCCCCGGAACGGGAGAGCAGTACTTC
>TRBJ2-1|few|TRBV6-1|-
CASSEPGPHNEQFF
TGTGCCAGCAGCGAACCGGGACCCCACAATGAGCAGTTCTTC
>TRBJ2-1|few|TRBV5-1|-
CASSFNLYMDEQFF
TGCGCCAGCAGCTTCAACCTCTACATGGATGAGCAGTTCTTC
>TRBJ1-6|-|TRBV10-3|-
CAAQKNGPSSSPLHF
TGTGCCGCCCAGAAAAATGGGCCGAGTAGTTCACCCCTCCACTTT
>TRBJ2-3|few|TRBV29-1|-
CSALSGVEDTQYF
TGCAGCGCCCTTAGTGGGGTCGAAGATACGCAGTATTTT
>TRBJ1-1|few|TRBV6-6|-
CATSRTDEAFF
TGTGCCACCTCTCGGACGGACGAAGCTTTCTTT
>TRBJ1-2|few|TRBV29-1|-
CSVGANYGYTF
TGCAGCGTTGGGGCTAACTATGGCTACACCTTC
>TRBJ2-7|few|TRBV11-2|-
CASSSSRGAFSYEQYF
TGTGCCAGCAGCTCTAGTCGGGGGGCATTCTCCTACGAGCAGTACTTC
>TRBJ2-1|-|TRBV6-4|-
CASSDSGVEQFF
TGTGCCAGCAGTGACTCTGGGGTTGAGCAGTTCTTC
>TRBJ2-5|few|TRBV12-3/TRBV12-4|-
CASSLNRPRVGETQYF
TGTGCCAGCAGTTTAAATCGCCCGAGGGTGGGGGAGACCCAGTACTTC
>TRBJ2-3|few|TRBV7-9|-
CASSLAGYTDTQYF
TGTGCCAGCAGCTTAGCGGGGTACACAGATACGCAGTATTTT
>TRBJ2-3|-|TRBV11-3|-
CASSLEGSGTRGDTQYF
TGTGCCAGCAGCTTAGAGGGGAGCGGGACACGTGGGGATACGCAGTATTTT
>TRBJ1-2|-|TRBV7-9|-
CASSSGTSANYGYTF
TGTGCCAGCAGCTCGGGGACGAGCGCTAACTATGGCTACACCTTC
>TRBJ2-3|-|TRBV29-1|TRBD1
CSVDAGGPFTDTQYF
TGCAGCGTTGACGCAGGGGGTCCGTTTACAGATACGCAGTATTTT
>TRBJ1-2|-|TRBV20-1|TRBD1
CSALVPGQGHYGYTF
TGCAGTGCCCTAGTCCCGGGACAGGGCCACTATGGCTACACCTTC
>TRBJ2-1|few|TRBV10-3|TRBD2
CATQASGGHNEQFF
TGTGCCACCCAGGCCAGCGGGGGACACAATGAGCAGTTCTTC
>TRBJ2-3|-|TRBV7-9|-
CASSLSVVMTDTQYF
TGTGCCAGCAGCTTATCGGTGGTGATGACAGATACGCAGTATTTT
>TRBJ1-1|few|TRBV7-9|-
CASSPGAVNTEAFF
TGTGCCAGCAGCCCCGGGGCAGTGAACACTGAAGCTTTCTTT
>TRBJ1-2|-|TRBV12-3/TRBV12-4|-
CASSLWGYGYTF
TGTGCCAGCAGTTTATGGGGCTACGGCTACACCTTC
>TRBJ2-1|few|TRBV11-2|-
CASSLGAVDEQFF
TGTGCCAGCAGCTTAGGCGCTGTGGATGAGCAGTTCTTC
>TRBJ2-6|-|TRBV15|-
CATSRSAGPSGANVLTF
TGTGCCACCAGCAGATCAGCAGGGCCCTCTGGGGCCAACGTCCTGACTTTC
>TRBJ2-5|-|TRBV15|-
CATAFGSRGQETQYF
TGTGCCACCGCCTTCGGGTCGCGGGGCCAAGAGACCCAGTACTTC
>TRBJ2-4|-|TRBV5-1|-
CASSLVAEGKNIQYF
TGCGCCAGCAGCTTAGTCGCTGAGGGCAAAAACATTCAGTACTTC
>TRBJ2-3|few|TRBV11-2|TRBD1
CASSLDLGTGTDTQYF
TGTGCCAGCAGCTTAGACCTGGGGACAGGCACAGATACGCAGTATTTT
>TRBJ1-2|-|TRBV7-2|-
CASSLRPRITHYGYTF
TGTGCCAGCAGCTTACGTCCCCGGATTACGCACTATGGCTACACCTTC